The 27 T cell receptor beta chains below all came from one sample that was sequenced in a study of neurological immune-mediated disorders. TCRdb called the 5' RACE reads again in MiXCR, with one record for every CDR3 protein. The sample has under 80,000 distinct CDR3 sequences; 11% to 15% are singletons. Sequencing was carried out using PBMCs. These receptors all stem from a woman in her fifties or sixties in good health.

This clonotype was recorded many times. The V call is TRBV9, the J call TRBJ1-1; weak D call: TRBD1 (6 bases). V lost 0 bases and J 3 bases, leaving 9 bases between the germline ends. The CDR3 sequence is 14 residues long. CDR1 SGDLS and CDR2 YYNGEE come from the germline V gene. The CDR3 DNA reads as TGTGCCAGCAGCGTAGGCAGGGGAGACACTGAAGCTTTCTTT. Translating gives CASSVGRGDTEAFF.

This clonotype was detected many times. V usage is TRBV20-1 and J usage is TRBJ2-3; possible D gene TRBD2, 5 bases. The V gene lost 0 bases and the J gene lost 5 bases, with 15 bases spanning the gap. Germline CDR1 and CDR2: DFQATT and SNEGSKA (reference sequence). The CDR3 spans 15 residues. For the CDR3, the DNA is TGCAGTGCTAGAGATGGGCGGACTCCGCGAGATACGCAGTATTTT. It is translated as CSARDGRTPRDTQYF.

The genes are TRBV18 and TRBJ2-2; D may be TRBD2 (5 bases). The germline V gene encodes CDR1 KGHSH and CDR2 LQKENI. V was pared by 3 bases and J by 5 bases, with 13 bases between. There are 15 residues in the CDR3. DNA for the CDR3: TGTGCCAGCTCACCGCGGGCCGGGGAAACCGGGGAGCTGTTTTTT. It is translated as CASSPRAGETGELFF.

This clonotype was seen at least ten times. This chain joins TRBV5-1 and TRBJ2-2; D is ambiguous. CDR1 is SGHRS, CDR2 YFSETQ, per germline. CDR3 length: 15 amino acids. Trimming stripped 0 bases from V and 7 bases from J, with 13 bases between. Here the CDR3 reads CASSLEGSRGGELFF. CDR3 nucleotide sequence: TGCGCCAGCAGCTTGGAAGGCTCCCGCGGCGGGGAGCTGTTTTTT.

In its sample, this clonotype was seen many times. CDR3 coding DNA: TGCGCCAGCAGCTTGGAGGGACTAGCCTCCTACAATGAGCAGTTCTTC. Residues: CASSLEGLASYNEQFF. V and J are TRBV5-1 and TRBJ2-1; 9 bases map to TRBD2. The V segment lost 0 bases and the J segment 0 bases; nucleotides outside the gene matches: 1. Germline-derived CDR1 and CDR2 are SGHRS and YFSETQ. The CDR3 consists of 16 residues. Looking up the rest from reference TRBV5-1 and TRBJ2-1 gives the full variable domain: KAGVTQTPRYLIKTRGQQVTLSCSPISGHRSVSWYQQTPGQGLQFLFEYFSETQRNKGNFPGRFSGRQFSNSRSEMNVSTLELGDSALYLCASSLEGLASYNEQFFGPGTRLTVL.

This clonotype was seen repeatedly, ten times or more. For the CDR3, the DNA is TGTGCCAGCAGTGGATCGGCACGGAGTGAAGCTTTCTTT. Protein product: CASSGSARSEAFF. The rearrangement links TRBV28 to TRBJ1-1; no definite D call. The CDR3 totals 13 residues. Trimming left V 5 bases short and J 7 bases short, with 14 bases between. Germline CDR1 is MDHEN and CDR2 is SYDVKM.

The chain has TRBV2 and TRBJ1-4; 8 bases fit TRBD1. V trimming: 6 bases; J trimming: 6 bases; junction bases outside the gene matches: 3. CDR3 size: 13 residues. Germline loops: CDR1 SNHLY, CDR2 FYNNEI. The CDR3 region is CASRDRADEKLFF. The CDR3 nucleotides read TGTGCCAGCAGGGACAGGGCTGATGAAAAACTGTTTTTT.

This clonotype was found many times. V and J are TRBV12-3 or TRBV12-4 and TRBJ1-3, with D possibly TRBD1 on 5 matching bases. V gave up 8 bases and J gave up 2 bases, with 16 bases separating them. The CDR3 covers 15 residues. The CDR3 protein is CASFRRREPGNTIYF. CDR3 coding DNA: TGTGCCAGCTTCCGGCGCAGGGAACCTGGAAACACCATATATTTT.

This clonotype was seen many times. The CDR3 protein is CASSREVEETQYF. The CDR3 DNA reads TGCGCCAGCAGCCGAGAGGTGGAAGAGACCCAGTACTTC. This chain joins TRBV5-1 and TRBJ2-5; D not resolved. Germline V CDR1 and CDR2: SGHRS, YFSETQ. The CDR3 runs 13 residues. Trimming shortened V by 4 bases and J by 3 bases, and 10 bases separated the two germline ends.

A note on this clonotype: A much bigger clone sits one base away, suggesting this may be a read error. J is TRBJ2-6 and V is TRBV10-3; 9 bases line up with TRBD2. Germline V gene lookup returns CDR1 ENHRY and CDR2 SYGVKD. The CDR3 totals 18 residues. Written as DNA, the CDR3 is TGTGCCATCAGCCTATATAAGCGGGAGGATAGTGGGGCCAAAGTCCTGACTTTC. Protein sequence: CAISLYKREDSGAKVLTF.

At least ten counts were recorded for this clonotype. V usage is TRBV20-1 and J usage is TRBJ1-1, with D unresolved. Trimming took 2 bases from V and 7 from J, leaving 17 bases between them. Germline CDR1 and CDR2: DFQATT and SNEGSKA (reference sequence). This CDR3 spans 14 amino acids. This chain's CDR3 is CSARLPVRANEAFF. The DNA for the CDR3 is TGCAGTGCTAGATTACCGGTTCGGGCTAATGAAGCTTTCTTT.

In its sample, this clonotype was seen a few times. This could be a read error, since a much larger clone is one nucleotide away. The rearrangement links TRBV29-1 to TRBJ1-2; D ambiguous. Trimming stripped 7 bases from V and 8 bases from J, with 14 bases between. CDR1 SQVTM and CDR2 ANQGSEA come from the germline V gene. This CDR3 comprises 11 residues. The CDR3 is CSARELYGYTF. As DNA, the CDR3 is TGCAGCGCCCGTGAGCTCTACGGCTACACCTTC.

This clonotype showed up many times. CDR3 DNA sequence: TGTGCCACCAGTGATCCCAAAGGGGGGAAAGAGACCCAGTACTTC. Its protein product is CATSDPKGGKETQYF. This chain uses TRBV24-1 with TRBJ2-5; D tentatively fits TRBD1 or TRBD2 (6 bases each). The CDR3 consists of 15 residues. Germline CDR1 is KGHDR and CDR2 is SFDVKD. V was shortened by 3 bases and J by 3 bases, with 13 bases between the two germline ends.

This clonotype was detected many times. The J gene is TRBJ2-7, the V gene TRBV20-1; tentatively, D is TRBD2 (7 bases). The length of the CDR3 is 15 residues. V gave up 4 bases and J gave up 1 base, with 17 bases separating them. CDR1 and CDR2 (germline): DFQATT, SNEGSKA (reference sequence). The CDR3 is CSATLSRGASYEQYF. DNA for the CDR3: TGCAGTGCTACCCTTAGCCGGGGGGCATCCTACGAGCAGTACTTC.

This clonotype appeared many times. V and J are TRBV12-3 or TRBV12-4 and TRBJ2-1, with D possibly being TRBD2 (6 bases). This CDR3 spans 15 amino acids. V was trimmed by 2 bases and J by 4 bases, leaving 12 bases between them. The CDR3 reads CASSLSWGDYNEQFF. CDR3 DNA sequence: TGTGCCAGCAGTTTATCGTGGGGGGATTACAATGAGCAGTTCTTC.

On this clonotype: This may be a read error: a much more frequent sequence differs by one nucleotide. The chain is built from TRBV18 and TRBJ2-5; possible D gene TRBD1, 6 bases. Germline-derived CDR1 and CDR2 are KGHSH and LQKENI. This CDR3 contains 13 residues. CDR3 sequence reads: CDSSPDRQETQYF. CDR3 sequence (DNA): TGTGACAGCTCACCGGACAGACAAGAGACCCAGTACTTC. The full variable domain, with the rest looked up from reference TRBV18 and TRBJ2-5, is NAGVMQNPRHLVRRRGQEARLRCSPMKGHSHVYWYRQLPEEGLKFMVYLQKENIIDESGMPKERFSAEFPKEGPSILRIQQVVRGDSAAYFCDSSPDRQETQYFGPGTRLLVL.

This clonotype was counted many times. The CDR3 protein is CASSYSEWVTDTQYF. As DNA, the CDR3 is TGTGCCAGCAGTTACTCCGAGTGGGTCACAGATACGCAGTATTTT. The rearrangement joins TRBV6-5 to TRBJ2-3; D unclear. The length of the CDR3 is 15 residues. Germline CDR1 is MNHEY and CDR2 is SVGAGI. V was cut by 0 bases and J by 2 bases, with 9 bases left in between.

This clonotype came up many times. This chain connects TRBV28 to TRBJ2-2; 8 bases align to TRBD2. The CDR3 totals 17 residues. Germline CDR1 reads MDHEN; CDR2 reads SYDVKM. Unmatched junction bases numbered 10, after V lost 7 bases and J lost 0 bases. The CDR3 DNA is TGTGCCAGCACCGAAGGGAAAGCGGGGGCGAACACCGGGGAGCTGTTTTTT. Its translation is CASTEGKAGANTGELFF.

The chain links TRBV28 to TRBJ2-1; a possible D gene is TRBD2 (6 bases). V was clipped by 4 bases and J by 13 bases, with 23 bases between them. The CDR3 length is 15 residues. Germline V gene lookup returns CDR1 MDHEN and CDR2 SYDVKM. The CDR3 region has the DNA TGTGCCAGCAGTTCCCCCGGGACTCCCGACAGAGAACAGTTCTTC. This translates into CASSSPGTPDREQFF.

Judged by abundance, this clonotype is medium-sized. The chain has TRBV5-1 and TRBJ2-3; D might be TRBD2 (5 bases). The CDR3 has 15 amino acids. Germline values: CDR1 SGHRS, CDR2 YFSETQ. V was pared by 1 base and J by 0 bases, with 9 bases between. In DNA, the CDR3 is TGCGCCAGCAGCTTGAGGACGGGAAGCACAGATACGCAGTATTTT. Translating gives CASSLRTGSTDTQYF.

This clonotype was found many times. The rearrangement joins TRBV5-1 to TRBJ1-4, with 9 bases matching TRBD1. Germline lookup yields CDR1 SGHRS and CDR2 YFSETQ. Trimming at V came to 0 bases and at J to 0 bases, leaving 6 bases not matched to a gene. The CDR3 consists of 18 residues. The CDR3 spells CASSLAFTGGATNEKLFF. CDR3 nucleotides: TGCGCCAGCAGCTTGGCATTCACAGGGGGCGCAACTAATGAAAAACTGTTTTTT.

This clonotype was seen many times. The chain links TRBV5-1 to TRBJ1-2; D perhaps matches TRBD1 (5 bases). The CDR3 totals 13 residues. Germline V gene data show CDR1 as SGHRS and CDR2 as YFSETQ. V shed 3 bases and J shed 5 bases, with 11 bases lying between them. In DNA, the CDR3 is TGCGCCAGCAGCTCGGACGGGGGATATGGCTACACCTTC. This translates into CASSSDGGYGYTF. Based on the CDR3 plus reference TRBV5-1 and TRBJ1-2, the full variable domain is KAGVTQTPRYLIKTRGQQVTLSCSPISGHRSVSWYQQTPGQGLQFLFEYFSETQRNKGNFPGRFSGRQFSNSRSEMNVSTLELGDSALYLCASSSDGGYGYTFGSGTRLTVV.

Many counts were recorded for this clonotype. This rearrangement joins TRBV5-1 to TRBJ1-5, with 8 bases identical to TRBD1. V gave up 3 bases and J gave up 3 bases; unmatched junction bases: 2. Germline CDR1 reads SGHRS; CDR2 reads YFSETQ. The CDR3 extends over 14 amino acids. The CDR3 nucleotides are TGCGCCAGCAGCTCGGGACAGGTCAATCAGCCCCAGCATTTT. This sequence encodes CASSSGQVNQPQHF.

This clonotype was detected many times. This chain connects TRBV29-1 to TRBJ2-7, with 10 nucleotides matching TRBD1. The germline V gene has CDR1 SQVTM and CDR2 ANQGSEA. The V and J ends lost 4 bases and 3 bases, in that order; junction bases with no gene match: 3. This CDR3 is built from 13 residues. The CDR3 sequence: CSVGTGGFYEQYF. Written as DNA, the CDR3 is TGCAGCGTTGGGACAGGGGGTTTCTACGAGCAGTACTTC.

This clonotype was seen repeatedly, ten times or more. The CDR3: CASSTYLIPPFEKLFF. In DNA form, the CDR3 reads TGTGCCAGCAGTACGTATTTGATTCCTCCCTTTGAAAAACTGTTTTTT. The J gene is TRBJ1-4, the V gene TRBV7-9; D not resolved. The CDR3 is 16 residues long. V was cut by 6 bases and J by 7 bases, with 21 bases left in between. CDR1 SEHNR and CDR2 FQNEAQ come from the germline V gene (reference sequence).

This clonotype was found many times. J is TRBJ2-1 and V is TRBV4-2, with D possibly being TRBD2 (5 bases). Trimming left V 1 base short and J 8 bases short, with 15 bases between. The CDR3 extends over 15 amino acids. CDR1 and CDR2 (germline): LGHNA, YNFKEQ. The CDR3 loop is CASSQASPSPHEQFF. DNA of the CDR3: TGTGCCAGCAGCCAAGCTAGCCCCAGTCCTCATGAGCAGTTCTTC.

A word on this clonotype: A single base separates this from a much larger clone, so it may be a read error. This sequence joins TRBV20-1 and TRBJ1-1, with no clear D. Germline V gene sequence: CDR1 DFQATT, CDR2 SNEGSKA (reference sequence). Trimming took 4 bases from V and 2 from J, leaving 11 bases between them. CDR3 length equals 13 residues. In DNA, the CDR3 is TGCAGTGCTAAATTCAGTAGTAACACTGAAGCTTTCTTT. It codes for CSAKFSSNTEAFF.